Listed below are T cell receptor beta chains from one sample, sequenced in a study of T-cell reconstitution after alpha-beta-depleted transplantation in children. From the PCR reads, TCRdb called clonotypes with MiXCR, one entry per CDR3 protein. The table has 700,000 or so distinct CDR3 sequences, around 13% seen once. The source material was PBMCs, sampled before TCRalphabeta/CD19-depleted stem cell transplant. The receptors originated from a girl aged 2-10 years with congenital amegakaryocytic thrombocytopenia, due to receive a stem cell transplant. The CDR3 runs from the conserved cysteine through the conserved F or W. Fields, in order: J gene, clone size, V gene, CDR3 protein. Size is stated for part of the rows, as once, few or many counts, or as a class when the clone is expanded.

J: TRBJ2-1
size: many
V: TRBV12-3/TRBV12-4
CDR3: CASTDRGLAGKNEQFF

J: TRBJ1-1
size: NA
V: TRBV5-1
CDR3: CASSSGDRGWAEAFF

J: TRBJ2-5
size: many
V: TRBV5-1
CDR3: CASSLEAGLETQYF

J: TRBJ1-2
size: many
V: TRBV20-1
CDR3: CSATGSYGYTF

J: TRBJ2-2
size: many
V: TRBV28
CDR3: CASLQLADTGELFF

J: TRBJ1-1
size: NA
V: TRBV20-1
CDR3: CSAREKDRVKTEAFF

J: TRBJ1-1
size: NA
V: TRBV5-4
CDR3: CASSPDLGTEAFF

J: TRBJ2-7
size: NA
V: TRBV11-2
CDR3: CASSLFVSPDLAGGLYEQYF

J: TRBJ2-5
size: many
V: TRBV29-1
CDR3: CSVELRQEEETQYF

J: TRBJ2-1
size: few
V: TRBV20-1
CDR3: CSAPPGLVPSNEQFF

J: TRBJ2-7
size: NA
V: TRBV25-1
CDR3: CATVQEAPGAYEQYF

J: TRBJ2-7
size: few
V: TRBV12-3/TRBV12-4
CDR3: CASSPGGTSVHEQYF

J: TRBJ1-2
size: many
V: TRBV5-1
CDR3: CASSPGTGAEYGYTF

J: TRBJ2-3
size: many
V: TRBV29-1
CDR3: CSVNEGRGDTQYF

J: TRBJ2-7
size: many
V: TRBV28
CDR3: CASSFPAASYEQYF

J: TRBJ2-1
size: few
V: TRBV28
CDR3: CASSPTGAGLYNEQFF

J: TRBJ2-5
size: few
V: TRBV10-3
CDR3: CATNGRTGETQYF

J: TRBJ1-3
size: few
V: TRBV5-6
CDR3: CASSLGVPGNTIYF

J: TRBJ2-7
size: once
V: TRBV14
CDR3: CASSQFRNEQYF

J: TRBJ2-1
size: many
V: TRBV6-5
CDR3: CASSYASGSYNEQFF

J: TRBJ2-3
size: NA
V: TRBV29-1
CDR3: CSVPSGTGRSDTQYF

J: TRBJ2-4
size: many
V: TRBV6-5
CDR3: CASISFKNIQYF

J: TRBJ2-3
size: many
V: TRBV12-3/TRBV12-4
CDR3: CASSFRPSGGGDTQYF

J: TRBJ2-3
size: few
V: TRBV12-3/TRBV12-4
CDR3: CASSFGVQSDTQYF

J: TRBJ2-7
size: many
V: TRBV21-1
CDR3: CASSRGHPCPYEQYF

J: TRBJ1-1
size: few
V: TRBV29-1
CDR3: CSVEWGRTEAFF

J: TRBJ2-2
size: many
V: TRBV5-1
CDR3: CASSLGTIQGSRTGELFF

J: TRBJ2-6
size: many
V: TRBV5-1
CDR3: CASSLDAGTGANVLTF

J: TRBJ1-1
size: many
V: TRBV29-1
CDR3: CSVDPAENTEAFF

J: TRBJ2-2
size: many
V: TRBV5-1
CDR3: CASSFFSGRAGELFF

J: TRBJ2-5
size: few
V: TRBV30
CDR3: CAWSVGAQTQYF

J: TRBJ1-1
size: many
V: TRBV12-3/TRBV12-4
CDR3: CASSFGFGGNTEAFF

J: TRBJ1-2
size: few
V: TRBV20-1
CDR3: CSARDHYGGYTF

J: TRBJ2-1
size: few
V: TRBV5-1
CDR3: CASSSSAGHSYNEQFF

J: TRBJ1-1
size: few
V: TRBV28
CDR3: CASRTSNTEAFF

J: TRBJ2-7
size: many
V: TRBV29-1
CDR3: CSVEDGSTGYEQYF

J: TRBJ2-1
size: many
V: TRBV11-2
CDR3: CASSDGTSGGDEQFF

J: TRBJ2-5
size: NA
V: TRBV19
CDR3: CASSISPSGYQETQYF

J: TRBJ2-5
size: many
V: TRBV12-3/TRBV12-4
CDR3: CASSLGSQETQYF

J: TRBJ1-5
size: few
V: TRBV20-1
CDR3: CSARREGRNQPQHF